These T cell receptor beta chains were read from a single sample in a study of beta chain features in type 1 diabetes. The assay was immunoSEQ multiplex PCR, and TCRdb's table has in-frame clones only and misses some. The sample yields a few hundred thousand clones, roughly 30% seen once. The sample consisted of central memory CD4+ T cells from blood. Receptors were obtained from a man aged 30 to 39 in good health. Both conserved end residues are part of each CDR3. Fields, in order: J gene, V gene, CDR3 length, D gene, clone size, CDR3 DNA, CDR3 protein. A D gene is named only where the DNA matches it firmly. The listing skips clone size in some rows; elsewhere it reads once, few, many or a size class.

j_call: TRBJ2-2; v_call: TRBV29-1; cdr3_length: 11; d_call: NA; clone_size: NA; cdr3_nt: TGCAGTGGACGGGGTACCGGGGAGCTGTTTTTT; cdr3_aa: CSGRGTGELFF
j_call: TRBJ1-2; v_call: TRBV29-1; cdr3_length: 17; d_call: NA; clone_size: few; cdr3_nt: TGCAGCGTTGAAGATCGGGGGGACGGAATAATTACATATGGCTACACCTTC; cdr3_aa: CSVEDRGDGIITYGYTF
j_call: TRBJ2-5; v_call: TRBV4-2; cdr3_length: 13; d_call: NA; clone_size: NA; cdr3_nt: TGTGCCAGCAGTCCTAGGGGGGGAGAGACCCAGTACTTC; cdr3_aa: CASSPRGGETQYF
j_call: TRBJ1-1; v_call: TRBV10-2; cdr3_length: 13; d_call: NA; clone_size: NA; cdr3_nt: TGCGCCAGCAGTGATTTTGGGGACACTGAAGCTTTCTTT; cdr3_aa: CASSDFGDTEAFF
j_call: TRBJ2-3; v_call: TRBV5-1; cdr3_length: 12; d_call: NA; clone_size: NA; cdr3_nt: TGCGCCAGCAGCTCCTTCACAGATACGCAGTATTTT; cdr3_aa: CASSSFTDTQYF
j_call: TRBJ1-1; v_call: TRBV30; cdr3_length: 14; d_call: NA; clone_size: few; cdr3_nt: TGTGCCTGGAGTGTACTGGGGGGACGCACTGAAGCTTTCTTT; cdr3_aa: CAWSVLGGRTEAFF
j_call: TRBJ2-7; v_call: TRBV7-9; cdr3_length: 13; d_call: NA; clone_size: few; cdr3_nt: TGTGCCAGCCGCTATTCCTCTTTCGACGAGCAGTACTTC; cdr3_aa: CASRYSSFDEQYF
j_call: TRBJ2-1; v_call: TRBV7-2; cdr3_length: 13; d_call: NA; clone_size: NA; cdr3_nt: TGTGCCAGCAGTCTGGACTCCCTCAATGAGCAGTTCTTC; cdr3_aa: CASSLDSLNEQFF
j_call: TRBJ1-2; v_call: TRBV5-4; cdr3_length: 14; d_call: NA; clone_size: NA; cdr3_nt: TGTGCCAGCAGCTTGGGACCGGGCAACTATGGCTACACCTTC; cdr3_aa: CASSLGPGNYGYTF
j_call: TRBJ1-5; v_call: TRBV19; cdr3_length: 11; d_call: NA; clone_size: few; cdr3_nt: TGTGCCGAGCCTTGGTGGGAACCCCAGCATTTT; cdr3_aa: CAEPWWEPQHF
j_call: TRBJ2-4; v_call: TRBV29-1; cdr3_length: 13; d_call: TRBD1; clone_size: many; cdr3_nt: TGCAGCGTTGAAAGAACAGGGGAAAACATTCAGTACTTC; cdr3_aa: CSVERTGENIQYF
j_call: TRBJ2-5; v_call: TRBV2; cdr3_length: 15; d_call: TRBD2; clone_size: NA; cdr3_nt: TGTGCCAGCAGTGAGGGTTGGGGGGGTCTAGAGACCCAGTACTTC; cdr3_aa: CASSEGWGGLETQYF
j_call: TRBJ1-1; v_call: TRBV20-1; cdr3_length: 11; d_call: NA; clone_size: few; cdr3_nt: TGCAGTGCTACCCGGGCCACTGAAGCTTTCTTT; cdr3_aa: CSATRATEAFF
j_call: TRBJ2-3; v_call: TRBV25-1; cdr3_length: 14; d_call: NA; clone_size: few; cdr3_nt: TGTGCCAGCAGGGCCCCGGTGAACACAGATACGCAGTATTTT; cdr3_aa: CASRAPVNTDTQYF
j_call: TRBJ2-5; v_call: TRBV2; cdr3_length: 14; d_call: TRBD1; clone_size: NA; cdr3_nt: TGTGCCAGCAGGGGGACAGGTACACAAGAGACCCAGTACTTC; cdr3_aa: CASRGTGTQETQYF
j_call: TRBJ2-5; v_call: TRBV6-5; cdr3_length: 16; d_call: TRBD1; clone_size: NA; cdr3_nt: TGTGCCAGCAGTTACTCAGGACAGGGGGGGAGGAAGACCCAGTACTTC; cdr3_aa: CASSYSGQGGRKTQYF
j_call: TRBJ2-1; v_call: TRBV7-8; cdr3_length: 16; d_call: TRBD2; clone_size: NA; cdr3_nt: TGTGCCAGCAGCTTATCTCTAGCGGGAGACTACAATGAGCAGTTCTTC; cdr3_aa: CASSLSLAGDYNEQFF
j_call: TRBJ2-3; v_call: TRBV5-6; cdr3_length: 13; d_call: NA; clone_size: few; cdr3_nt: TGTGCCAGCAGTAGACTAGAGGTAGATACGCAGTATTTT; cdr3_aa: CASSRLEVDTQYF
j_call: TRBJ1-1; v_call: TRBV5-4; cdr3_length: 13; d_call: NA; clone_size: NA; cdr3_nt: TGTGCCAGCAGCCCCGGCTGGGACACTGAAGCTTTCTTT; cdr3_aa: CASSPGWDTEAFF
j_call: TRBJ2-6; v_call: TRBV28; cdr3_length: 12; d_call: NA; clone_size: NA; cdr3_nt: TGTGCCAGCAGTTCTGGGGCCAACGTCCTGACTTTC; cdr3_aa: CASSSGANVLTF